This TCR beta chain was observed in a study of T cell repertoires in cytomegalovirus infection. Study-level results: There were HLA-C-restricted CMV-specific TCR beta clonotypes dominating the ex vivo response.

This CDR3 is 17 amino acids long. Trimming removed 4 bases from V and 1 base from J; junction bases left unmatched: 12. Looked up from germline, CDR1 is MGHRA and CDR2 is YSYEKL. TCRdb used MiXCR to reprocess the reads, holding one entry per CDR3 protein. The sample lists about 68,000 distinct CDR3 sequences; approximately 22% were seen once. Points on this clonotype: Its antigen is as yet unknown.

The receptor was derived from a human donor in good health (CMV status not recorded). Some clones in this sample may be carry-over from other donors' samples. The chain carries TRBV4-1 and TRBJ1-1; 7 bases match TRBD1. Sequencing was carried out using PBMCs, sequenced either directly or after in vitro stimulation (not recorded which). CDR3 sequence reads: CASSPINPGTANTEAFF. CDR3 nucleotides: TGCGCCAGCAGCCCTATTAACCCGGGGACAGCGAACACTGAAGCTTTCTTT.